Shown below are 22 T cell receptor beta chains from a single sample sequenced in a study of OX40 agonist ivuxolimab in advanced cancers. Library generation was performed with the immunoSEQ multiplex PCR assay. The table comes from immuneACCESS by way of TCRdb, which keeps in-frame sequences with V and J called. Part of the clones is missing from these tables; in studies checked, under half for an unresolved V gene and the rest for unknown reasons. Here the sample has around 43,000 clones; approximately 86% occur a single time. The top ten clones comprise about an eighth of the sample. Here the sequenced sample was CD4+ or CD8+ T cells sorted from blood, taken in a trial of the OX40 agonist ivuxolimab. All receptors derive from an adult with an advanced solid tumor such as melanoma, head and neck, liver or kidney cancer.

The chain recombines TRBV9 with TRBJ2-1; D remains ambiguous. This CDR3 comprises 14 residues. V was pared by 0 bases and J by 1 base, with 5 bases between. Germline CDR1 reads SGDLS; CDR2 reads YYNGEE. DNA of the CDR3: TGTGCCAGCAGCGTAGGGGGTTCCTACAATGAGCAGTTCTTC. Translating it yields CASSVGGSYNEQFF.

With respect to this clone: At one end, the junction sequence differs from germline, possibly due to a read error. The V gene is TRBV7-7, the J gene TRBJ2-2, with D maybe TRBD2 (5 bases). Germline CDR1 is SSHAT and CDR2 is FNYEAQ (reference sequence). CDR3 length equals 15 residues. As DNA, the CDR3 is TGTGCTAGCAGCTTAGAGGGATGGAACACCGGGGAGCTGTTTTTT. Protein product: CASSLEGWNTGELFF.

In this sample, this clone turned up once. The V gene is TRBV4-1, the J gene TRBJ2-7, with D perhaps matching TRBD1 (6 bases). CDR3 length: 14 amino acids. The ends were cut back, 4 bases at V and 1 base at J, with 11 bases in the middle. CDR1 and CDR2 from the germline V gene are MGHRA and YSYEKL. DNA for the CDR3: TGCGCCAGCAGCCTGAGCAGGGGATCCTACGAGCAGTACTTC. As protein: CASSLSRGSYEQYF.

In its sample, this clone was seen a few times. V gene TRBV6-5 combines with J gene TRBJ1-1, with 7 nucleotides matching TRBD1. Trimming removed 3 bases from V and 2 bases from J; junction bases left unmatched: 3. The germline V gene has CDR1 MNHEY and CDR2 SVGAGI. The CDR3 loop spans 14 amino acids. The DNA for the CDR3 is TGTGCCAGCAGTTATTGGGACAGCAACACTGAAGCTTTCTTT. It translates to CASSYWDSNTEAFF.

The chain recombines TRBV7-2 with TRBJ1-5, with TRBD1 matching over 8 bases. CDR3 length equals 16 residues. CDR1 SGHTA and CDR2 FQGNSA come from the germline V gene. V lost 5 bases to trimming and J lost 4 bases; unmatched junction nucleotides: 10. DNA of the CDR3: TGTGCCAGCAGCCTAACCGACAGGGGTGGTAATCAGCCCCAGCATTTT. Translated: CASSLTDRGGNQPQHF.

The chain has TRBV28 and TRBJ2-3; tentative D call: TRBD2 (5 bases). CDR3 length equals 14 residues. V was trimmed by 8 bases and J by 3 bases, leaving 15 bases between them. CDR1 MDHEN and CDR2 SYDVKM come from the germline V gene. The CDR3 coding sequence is TGTGCCAGCCACCTTGGACGGGGTACAGATACGCAGTATTTT. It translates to CASHLGRGTDTQYF.

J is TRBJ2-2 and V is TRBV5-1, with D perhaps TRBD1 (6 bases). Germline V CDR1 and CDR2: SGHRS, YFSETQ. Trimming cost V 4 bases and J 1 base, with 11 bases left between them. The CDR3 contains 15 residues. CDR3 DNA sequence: TGCGCCAGCAGCGTACTGACAGGGAACACCGGGGAGCTGTTTTTT. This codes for CASSVLTGNTGELFF.

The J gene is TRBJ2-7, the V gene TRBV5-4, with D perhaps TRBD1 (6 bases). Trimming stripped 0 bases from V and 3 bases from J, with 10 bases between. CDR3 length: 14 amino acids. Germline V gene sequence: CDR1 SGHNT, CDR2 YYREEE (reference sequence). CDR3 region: CASSLAGTHYEQYF. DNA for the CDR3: TGTGCCAGCAGCTTGGCTGGGACACACTACGAGCAGTACTTC.

CDR3 protein: CASTPSIGEARGWYDEQFF. The CDR3 nucleotides read TGTGCCAGCACCCCCTCGATCGGCGAGGCTAGAGGGTGGTACGATGAGCAGTTCTTC. This chain uses TRBV27 with TRBJ2-1, with D possibly matching TRBD2 (5 bases). V was pared by 7 bases and J by 8 bases, with 33 bases between. Germline V gives CDR1 MNHEY, CDR2 SMNVEV (reference sequence). The CDR3 is 19 amino acids.

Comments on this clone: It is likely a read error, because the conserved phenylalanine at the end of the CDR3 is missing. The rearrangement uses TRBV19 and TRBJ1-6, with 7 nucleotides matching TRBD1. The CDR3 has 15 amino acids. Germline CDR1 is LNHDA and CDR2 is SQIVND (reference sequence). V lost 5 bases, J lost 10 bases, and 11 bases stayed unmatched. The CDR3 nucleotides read TGTGCCAGTAGTCCCGGGACAGCTCCAGGATCACCCCTCCACCTT. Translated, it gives CASSPGTAPGSPLHL.

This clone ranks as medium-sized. CDR3 nucleotide sequence: TGTGCCAGCACCCCTCCAGGGGACTATGGCTACACCTTC. Encoded protein: CASTPPGDYGYTF. The chain links TRBV7-9 to TRBJ1-2; possible D gene TRBD1, 6 bases. CDR3 length: 13 residues. The V gene lost 7 bases and the J gene lost 3 bases, with 12 bases spanning the gap. Germline assignment: CDR1 SEHNR and CDR2 FQNEAQ (reference sequence).

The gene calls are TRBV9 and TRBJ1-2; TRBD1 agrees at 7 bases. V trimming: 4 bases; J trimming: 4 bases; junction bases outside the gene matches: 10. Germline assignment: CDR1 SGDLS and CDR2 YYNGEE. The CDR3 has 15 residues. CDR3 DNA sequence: TGTGCCAGCAGCCCCAGTGGGACAGCCGTCTATGGCTACACCTTC. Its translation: CASSPSGTAVYGYTF.

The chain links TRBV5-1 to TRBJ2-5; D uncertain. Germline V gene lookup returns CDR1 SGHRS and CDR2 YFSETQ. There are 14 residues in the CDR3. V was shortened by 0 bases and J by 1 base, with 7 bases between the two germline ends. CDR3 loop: CASSLESAQETQYF. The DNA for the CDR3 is TGCGCCAGCAGCTTGGAATCAGCCCAAGAGACCCAGTACTTC.

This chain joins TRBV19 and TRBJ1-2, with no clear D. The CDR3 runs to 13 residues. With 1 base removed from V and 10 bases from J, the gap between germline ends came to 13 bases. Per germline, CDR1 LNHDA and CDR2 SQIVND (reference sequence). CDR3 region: CASSIVRPETYTF. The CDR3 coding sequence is TGTGCCAGTAGTATAGTCCGTCCCGAGACCTACACCTTC.

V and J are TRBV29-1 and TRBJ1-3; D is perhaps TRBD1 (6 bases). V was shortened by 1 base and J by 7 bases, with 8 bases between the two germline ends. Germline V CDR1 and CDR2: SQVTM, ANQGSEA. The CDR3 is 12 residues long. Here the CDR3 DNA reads TGCAGCGTTGAAGGGACAGCTAACACCATATATTTT. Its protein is CSVEGTANTIYF.

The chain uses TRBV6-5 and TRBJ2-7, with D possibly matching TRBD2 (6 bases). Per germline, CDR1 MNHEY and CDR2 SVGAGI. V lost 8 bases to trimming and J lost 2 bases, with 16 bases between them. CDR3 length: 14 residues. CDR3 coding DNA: TGTGCCAGCTCTCGGCGGGACGGACCCTACGAGCAGTACTTC. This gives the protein CASSRRDGPYEQYF.

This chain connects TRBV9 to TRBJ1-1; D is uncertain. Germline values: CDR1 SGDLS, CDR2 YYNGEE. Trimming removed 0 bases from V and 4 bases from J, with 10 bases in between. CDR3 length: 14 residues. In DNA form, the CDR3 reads TGTGCCAGCAGCGTAGGAGGAGATGGCACTGAAGCTTTCTTT. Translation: CASSVGGDGTEAFF.

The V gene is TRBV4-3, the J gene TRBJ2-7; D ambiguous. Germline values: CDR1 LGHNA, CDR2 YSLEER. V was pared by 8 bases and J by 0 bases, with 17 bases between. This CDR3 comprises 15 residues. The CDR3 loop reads CASGVAYSSSYEQYF. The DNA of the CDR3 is TGCGCCAGCGGGGTCGCATATTCAAGCTCCTACGAGCAGTACTTC.

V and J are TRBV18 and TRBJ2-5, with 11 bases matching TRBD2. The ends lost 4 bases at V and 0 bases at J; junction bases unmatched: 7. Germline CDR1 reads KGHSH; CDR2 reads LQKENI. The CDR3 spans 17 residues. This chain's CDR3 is CASSQGTSGGYQETQYF. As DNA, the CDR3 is TGTGCCAGCTCACAGGGAACTAGCGGGGGCTACCAAGAGACCCAGTACTTC. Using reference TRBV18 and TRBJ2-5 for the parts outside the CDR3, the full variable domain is NAGVMQNPRHLVRRRGQEARLRCSPMKGHSHVYWYRQLPEEGLKFMVYLQKENIIDESGMPKERFSAEFPKEGPSILRIQQVVRGDSAAYFCASSQGTSGGYQETQYFGPGTRLLVL.

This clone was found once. CDR3 DNA sequence: TGCGCCAGCAGCCAAGAGGCAGCGGGGGTTGAGACCCAGTACTTC. Amino acids: CASSQEAAGVETQYF. The rearrangement uses TRBV4-1 and TRBJ2-5; 8 nucleotides match TRBD2. Trimming removed 0 bases from V and 5 bases from J; junction bases left unmatched: 5. CDR1 is MGHRA and CDR2 is YSYEKL in the germline V gene. The length of the CDR3 is 15 residues.

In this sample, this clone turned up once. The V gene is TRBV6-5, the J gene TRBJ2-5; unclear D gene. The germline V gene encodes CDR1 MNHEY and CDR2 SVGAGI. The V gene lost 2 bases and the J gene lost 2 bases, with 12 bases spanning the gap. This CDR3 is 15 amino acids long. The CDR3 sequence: CASSYISVDQETQYF. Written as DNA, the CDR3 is TGTGCCAGCAGTTACATATCTGTCGATCAAGAGACCCAGTACTTC.

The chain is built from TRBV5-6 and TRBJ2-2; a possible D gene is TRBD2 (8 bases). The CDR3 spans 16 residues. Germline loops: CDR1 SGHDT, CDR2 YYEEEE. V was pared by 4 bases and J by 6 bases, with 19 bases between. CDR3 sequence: CASSREGDRFAGELFF. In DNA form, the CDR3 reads TGTGCCAGCAGCCGGGAGGGGGACAGATTTGCCGGGGAGCTGTTTTTT.